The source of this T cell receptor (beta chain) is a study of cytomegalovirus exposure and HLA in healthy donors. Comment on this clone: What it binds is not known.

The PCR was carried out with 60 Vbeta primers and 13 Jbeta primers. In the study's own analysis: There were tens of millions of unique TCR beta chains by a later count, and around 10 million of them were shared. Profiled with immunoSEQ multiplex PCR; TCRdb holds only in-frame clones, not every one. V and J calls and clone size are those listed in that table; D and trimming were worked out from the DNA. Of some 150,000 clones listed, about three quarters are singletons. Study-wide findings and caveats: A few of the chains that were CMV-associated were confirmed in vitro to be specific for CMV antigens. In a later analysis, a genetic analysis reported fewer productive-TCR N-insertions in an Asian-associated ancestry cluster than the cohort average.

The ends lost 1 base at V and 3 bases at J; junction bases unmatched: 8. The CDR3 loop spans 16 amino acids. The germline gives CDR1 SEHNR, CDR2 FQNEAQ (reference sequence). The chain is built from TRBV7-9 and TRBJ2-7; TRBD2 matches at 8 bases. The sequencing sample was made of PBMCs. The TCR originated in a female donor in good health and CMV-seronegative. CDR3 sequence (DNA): TGTGCCAGCAGCTTAGGGGGCGGGGGGAGCGTCTACGAGCAGTACTTC. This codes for CASSLGGGGSVYEQYF.